Below are 3 T cell receptor beta chains sequenced from a single sample in a study of T cell clonotyping in hematopoietic cell transplantation. The protocol was immunoSEQ multiplex PCR, while the TCRdb copy is restricted to in-frame clones and leaves out a portion. The sample lists more than 11,000 clones; around 98% were seen once. Sequencing used peripheral blood mononuclear cells, obtained 30 days after allogeneic stem cell transplant. Receptors originate from a female patient aged 45 to 65 who had an allogeneic stem cell transplant from an unrelated donor, so T cells may come from the graft donor. Some clones in this sample may be carry-over from other donors' samples.

The chain employs TRBV7-2 and TRBJ2-1; a weak D match, TRBD2 (5 bases). This CDR3 is 15 amino acids long. The V end lost 5 bases, the J end lost 3 bases, and 14 bases lay between the germline ends. CDR1 is SGHTA and CDR2 is FQGNSA in the germline V gene. CDR3 sequence (DNA): TGTGCCAGCAGCAAAGGAGCGGAGATCTACAATGAGCAGTTCTTC. Its protein product is CASSKGAEIYNEQFF.

The J gene is TRBJ1-1, the V gene TRBV5-6, with 8 bases identical to TRBD1. The CDR3 spans 15 residues. V trimming: 7 bases; J trimming: 4 bases; junction bases outside the gene matches: 12. From germline, CDR1 is SGHDT and CDR2 YYEEEE. For the CDR3, the DNA is TGTGCCAGCTATGACAGGGGAAGTTTGAGCACTGAAGCTTTCTTT. Protein product: CASYDRGSLSTEAFF.

The rearrangement uses TRBV18 and TRBJ1-1, with D unresolved. The length of the CDR3 is 12 residues. The V gene's germline CDR1 is KGHSH and CDR2 LQKENI. The germline V and J ends were trimmed by 3 bases and 11 bases, with 13 bases remaining between them. The CDR3 DNA follows: TGTGCCAGCTCACCGCCGGAGCGGAGGGCTTTCTTT. Translating it yields CASSPPERRAFF.